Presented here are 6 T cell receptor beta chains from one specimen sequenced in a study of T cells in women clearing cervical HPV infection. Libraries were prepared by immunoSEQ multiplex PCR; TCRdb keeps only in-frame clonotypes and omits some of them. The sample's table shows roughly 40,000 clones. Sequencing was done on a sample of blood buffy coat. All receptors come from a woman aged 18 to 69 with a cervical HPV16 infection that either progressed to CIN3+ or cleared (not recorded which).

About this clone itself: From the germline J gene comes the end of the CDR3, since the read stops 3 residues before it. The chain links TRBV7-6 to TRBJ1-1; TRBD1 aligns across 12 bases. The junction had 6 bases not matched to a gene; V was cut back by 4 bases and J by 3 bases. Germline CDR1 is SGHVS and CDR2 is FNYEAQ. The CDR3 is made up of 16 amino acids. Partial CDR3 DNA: TGTGCCAGCAGCTATGGGACAGGGGGCTTAGACACTGAA. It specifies CASSYGTGGLDTE. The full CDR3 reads CASSYGTGGLDTEAFF.

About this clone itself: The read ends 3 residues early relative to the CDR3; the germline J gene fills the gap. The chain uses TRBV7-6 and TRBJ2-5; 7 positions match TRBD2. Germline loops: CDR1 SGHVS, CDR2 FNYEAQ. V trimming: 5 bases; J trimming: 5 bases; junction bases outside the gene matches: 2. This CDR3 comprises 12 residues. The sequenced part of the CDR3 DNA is TGTGCCAGCAGCACTAGCGATGAGACC. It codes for CASSTSDET. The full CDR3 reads CASSTSDETQYF.

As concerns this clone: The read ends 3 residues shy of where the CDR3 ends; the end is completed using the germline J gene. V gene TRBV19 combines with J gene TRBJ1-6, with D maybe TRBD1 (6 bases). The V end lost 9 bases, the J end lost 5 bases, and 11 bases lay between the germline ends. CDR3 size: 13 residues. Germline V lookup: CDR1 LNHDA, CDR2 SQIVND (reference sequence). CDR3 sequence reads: CASRQDHNSPLHF. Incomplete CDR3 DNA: TGTGCCAGCCGACAGGACCATAATTCACCC.

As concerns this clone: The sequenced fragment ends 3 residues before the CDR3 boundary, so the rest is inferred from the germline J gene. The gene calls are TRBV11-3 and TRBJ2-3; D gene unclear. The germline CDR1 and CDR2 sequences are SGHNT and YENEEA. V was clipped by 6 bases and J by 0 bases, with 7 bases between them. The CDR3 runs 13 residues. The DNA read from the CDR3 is TGTGCCAGCAGGGCTGAAAGCACAGATACG. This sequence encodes CASRAESTDT. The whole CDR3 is CASRAESTDTQYF.

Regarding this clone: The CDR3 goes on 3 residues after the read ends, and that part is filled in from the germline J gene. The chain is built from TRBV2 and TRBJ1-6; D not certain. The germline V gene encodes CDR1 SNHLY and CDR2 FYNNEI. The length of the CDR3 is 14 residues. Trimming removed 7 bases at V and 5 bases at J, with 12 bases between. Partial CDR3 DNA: TGTGCCAGCACCCTCCAACCGGATAATTCACCC. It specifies CASTLQPDNSP. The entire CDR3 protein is CASTLQPDNSPLHF.

CDR3 bases read: TGTGCCAGCATCCAGGGTATGGGAGACACTGAA. As protein: CASIQGMGDTE. The CDR3, in full, reads CASIQGMGDTEAFF. J is TRBJ1-1 and V is TRBV2, with D perhaps matching TRBD1 (5 bases). With the read ending 3 residues before the CDR3 end, the germline J gene is used to fill in that end. Germline CDR1 reads SNHLY; CDR2 reads FYNNEI. V was pared by 7 bases and J by 3 bases, with 15 bases between. The CDR3 contains 14 residues.